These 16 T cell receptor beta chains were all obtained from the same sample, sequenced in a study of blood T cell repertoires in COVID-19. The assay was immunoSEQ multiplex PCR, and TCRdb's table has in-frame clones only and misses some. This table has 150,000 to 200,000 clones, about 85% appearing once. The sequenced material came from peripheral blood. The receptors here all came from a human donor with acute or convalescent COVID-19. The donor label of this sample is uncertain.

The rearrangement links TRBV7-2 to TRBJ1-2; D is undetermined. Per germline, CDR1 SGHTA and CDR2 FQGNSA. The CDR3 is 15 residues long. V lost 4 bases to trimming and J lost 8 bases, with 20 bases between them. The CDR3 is CASSSAWAPREGYTF. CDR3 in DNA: TGTGCCAGCAGCTCTGCCTGGGCCCCACGGGAGGGCTACACCTTC.

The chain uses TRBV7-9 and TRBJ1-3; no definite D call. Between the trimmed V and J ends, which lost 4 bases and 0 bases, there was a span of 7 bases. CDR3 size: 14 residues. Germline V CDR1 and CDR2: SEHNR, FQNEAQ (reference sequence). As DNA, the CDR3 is TGTGCCAGCAGCTCCGGGGACTCTGGAAACACCATATATTTT. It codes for CASSSGDSGNTIYF.

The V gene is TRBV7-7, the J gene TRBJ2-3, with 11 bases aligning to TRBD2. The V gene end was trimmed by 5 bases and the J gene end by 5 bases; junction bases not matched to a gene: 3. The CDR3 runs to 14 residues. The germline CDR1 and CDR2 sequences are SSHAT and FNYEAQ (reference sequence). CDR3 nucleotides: TGTGCCAGCAGCCCCGGACTAGCGGGAGATACGCAGTATTTT. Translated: CASSPGLAGDTQYF.

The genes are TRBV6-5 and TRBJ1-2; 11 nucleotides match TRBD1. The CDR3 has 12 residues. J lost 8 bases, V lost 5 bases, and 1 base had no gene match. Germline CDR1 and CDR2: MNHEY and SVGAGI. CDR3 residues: CASSRTGGGYTF. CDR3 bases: TGTGCCAGCAGTAGGACAGGGGGCGGCTACACCTTC.

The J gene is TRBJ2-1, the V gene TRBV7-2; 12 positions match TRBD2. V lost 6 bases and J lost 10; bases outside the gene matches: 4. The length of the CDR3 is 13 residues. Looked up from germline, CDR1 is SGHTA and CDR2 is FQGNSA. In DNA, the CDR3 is TGTGCCAGCAGAGGTGGGACTAGCGGGGAGCAGTTCTTC. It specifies CASRGGTSGEQFF.

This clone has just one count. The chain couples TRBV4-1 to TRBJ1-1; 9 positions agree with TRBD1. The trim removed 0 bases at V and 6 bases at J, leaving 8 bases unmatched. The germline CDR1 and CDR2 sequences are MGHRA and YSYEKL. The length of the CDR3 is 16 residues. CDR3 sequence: CASSQDLRTGGSEAFF. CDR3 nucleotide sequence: TGCGCCAGCAGCCAAGATCTTCGTACAGGGGGCTCTGAAGCTTTCTTT.

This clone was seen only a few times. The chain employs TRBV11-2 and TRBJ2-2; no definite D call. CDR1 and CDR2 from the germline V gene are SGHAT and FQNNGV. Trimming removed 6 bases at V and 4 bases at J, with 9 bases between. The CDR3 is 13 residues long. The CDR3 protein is CASRPPGTGELFF. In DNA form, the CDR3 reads TGTGCCAGCAGGCCACCGGGCACCGGGGAGCTGTTTTTT.

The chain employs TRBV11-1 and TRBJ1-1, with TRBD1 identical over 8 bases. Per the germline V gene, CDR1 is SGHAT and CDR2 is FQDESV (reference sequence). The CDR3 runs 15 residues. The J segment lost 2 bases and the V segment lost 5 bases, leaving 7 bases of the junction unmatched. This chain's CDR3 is CASSARQGINTEAFF. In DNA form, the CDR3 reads TGTGCCAGCAGCGCCCGACAGGGGATCAACACTGAAGCTTTCTTT.

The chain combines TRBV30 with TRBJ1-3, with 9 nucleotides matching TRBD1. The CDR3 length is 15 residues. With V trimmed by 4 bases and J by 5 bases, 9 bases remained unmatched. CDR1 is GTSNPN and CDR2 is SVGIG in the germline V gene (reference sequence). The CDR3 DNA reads TGTGCCTGGACCCGTCTCGGGACAGGGCGAAACACCATATATTTT. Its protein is CAWTRLGTGRNTIYF.

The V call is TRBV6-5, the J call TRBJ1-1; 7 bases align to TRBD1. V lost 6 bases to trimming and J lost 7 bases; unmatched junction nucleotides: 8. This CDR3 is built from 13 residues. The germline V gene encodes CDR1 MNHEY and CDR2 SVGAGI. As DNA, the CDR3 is TGTGCCAGCAGACTCGACAGGGTGGGTGAAGCTTTCTTT. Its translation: CASRLDRVGEAFF.

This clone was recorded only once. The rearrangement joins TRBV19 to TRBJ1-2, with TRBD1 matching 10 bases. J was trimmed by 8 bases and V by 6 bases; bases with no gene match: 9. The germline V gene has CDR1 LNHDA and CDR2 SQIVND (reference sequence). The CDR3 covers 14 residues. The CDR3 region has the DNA TGTGCCAGTAGCCCCGGGACAGGGGCGGGAGGCTACACCTTC. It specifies CASSPGTGAGGYTF.

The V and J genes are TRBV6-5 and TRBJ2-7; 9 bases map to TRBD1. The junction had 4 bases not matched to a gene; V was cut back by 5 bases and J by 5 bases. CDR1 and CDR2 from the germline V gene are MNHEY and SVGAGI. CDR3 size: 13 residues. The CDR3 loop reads CASSRDRVNEQYF. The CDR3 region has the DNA TGTGCCAGCAGTAGGGACAGGGTAAACGAGCAGTACTTC.

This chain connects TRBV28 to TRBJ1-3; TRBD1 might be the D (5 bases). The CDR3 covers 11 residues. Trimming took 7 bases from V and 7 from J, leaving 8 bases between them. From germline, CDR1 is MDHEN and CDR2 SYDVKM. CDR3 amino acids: CASTGRNTIYF. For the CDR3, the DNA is TGTGCCAGCACAGGGCGGAACACCATATATTTT.

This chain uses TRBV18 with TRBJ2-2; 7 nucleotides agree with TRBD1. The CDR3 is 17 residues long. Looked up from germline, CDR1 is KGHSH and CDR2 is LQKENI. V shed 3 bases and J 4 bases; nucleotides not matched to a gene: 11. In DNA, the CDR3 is TGTGCCAGCTCACCGCACCCTATGGACAGGACCACCGGGGAGCTGTTTTTT. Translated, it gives CASSPHPMDRTTGELFF.

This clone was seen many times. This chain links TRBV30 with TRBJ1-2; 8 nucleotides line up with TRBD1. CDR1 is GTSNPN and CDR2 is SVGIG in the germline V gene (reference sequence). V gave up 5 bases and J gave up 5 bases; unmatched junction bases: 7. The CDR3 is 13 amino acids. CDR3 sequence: CAWHRDRPYGYTF. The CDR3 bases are TGTGCCTGGCACCGGGACAGGCCGTATGGCTACACCTTC.

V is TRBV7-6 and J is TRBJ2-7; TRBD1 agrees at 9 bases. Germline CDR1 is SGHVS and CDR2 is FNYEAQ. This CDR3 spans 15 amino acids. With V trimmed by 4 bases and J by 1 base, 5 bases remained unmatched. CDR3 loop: CASSSTGQGSYEQYF. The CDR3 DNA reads TGTGCCAGCAGCTCCACGGGACAGGGTTCCTACGAGCAGTACTTC.